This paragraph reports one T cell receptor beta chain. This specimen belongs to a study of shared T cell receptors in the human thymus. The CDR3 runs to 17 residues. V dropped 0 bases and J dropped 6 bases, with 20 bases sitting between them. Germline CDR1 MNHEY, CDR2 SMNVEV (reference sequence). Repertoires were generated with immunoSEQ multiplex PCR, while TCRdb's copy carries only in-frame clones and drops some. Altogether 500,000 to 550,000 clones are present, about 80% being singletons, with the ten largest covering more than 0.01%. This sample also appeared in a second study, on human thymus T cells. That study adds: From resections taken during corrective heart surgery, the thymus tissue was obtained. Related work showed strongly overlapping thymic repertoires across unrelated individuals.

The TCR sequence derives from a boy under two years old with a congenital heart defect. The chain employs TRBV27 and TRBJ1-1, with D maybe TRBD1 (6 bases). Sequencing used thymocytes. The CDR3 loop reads CASSLSPPPRGSPEAFF. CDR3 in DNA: TGTGCCAGCAGTTTATCTCCTCCGCCCAGGGGTAGCCCTGAAGCTTTCTTT.